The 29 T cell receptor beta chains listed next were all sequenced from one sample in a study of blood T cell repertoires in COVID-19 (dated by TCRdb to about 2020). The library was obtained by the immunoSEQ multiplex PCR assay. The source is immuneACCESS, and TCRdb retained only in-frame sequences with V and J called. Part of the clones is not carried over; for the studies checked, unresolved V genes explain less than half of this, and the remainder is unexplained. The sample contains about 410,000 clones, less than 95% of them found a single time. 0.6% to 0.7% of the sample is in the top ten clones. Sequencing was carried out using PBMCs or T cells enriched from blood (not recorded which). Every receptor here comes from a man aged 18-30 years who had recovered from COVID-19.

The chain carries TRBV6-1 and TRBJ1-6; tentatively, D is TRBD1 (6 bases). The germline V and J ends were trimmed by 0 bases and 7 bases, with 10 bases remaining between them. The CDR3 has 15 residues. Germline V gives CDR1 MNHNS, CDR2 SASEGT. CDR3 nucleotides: TGTGCCAGCAGTGAAGCGGCAGGGGTGAATTCACCCCTCCACTTT. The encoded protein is CASSEAAGVNSPLHF.

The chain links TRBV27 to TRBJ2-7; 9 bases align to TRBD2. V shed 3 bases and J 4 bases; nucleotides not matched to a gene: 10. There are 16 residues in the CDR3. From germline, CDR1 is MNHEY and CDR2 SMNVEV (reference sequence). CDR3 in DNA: TGTGCCAGCAGTTTCGGAGGGAGCGGGAGGCCGTACGAGCAGTACTTC. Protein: CASSFGGSGRPYEQYF.

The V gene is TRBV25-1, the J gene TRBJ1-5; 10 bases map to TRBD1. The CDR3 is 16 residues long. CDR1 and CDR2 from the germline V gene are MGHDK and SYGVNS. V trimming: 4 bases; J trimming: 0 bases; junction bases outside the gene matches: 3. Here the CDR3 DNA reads TGTGCCAGCAGTGGGGGACAGGGGAGTAGCAATCAGCCCCAGCATTTT. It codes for CASSGGQGSSNQPQHF.

Written as DNA, the CDR3 is TGTGCCTGGACACAGGGGAATAATTCACCCCTCCACTTT. Translated, it gives CAWTQGNNSPLHF. This rearrangement joins TRBV30 to TRBJ1-6; 7 bases match TRBD1. Unmatched junction bases numbered 2, after V lost 4 bases and J lost 5 bases. The CDR3 has 13 residues. Germline V CDR1 and CDR2: GTSNPN, SVGIG (reference sequence).

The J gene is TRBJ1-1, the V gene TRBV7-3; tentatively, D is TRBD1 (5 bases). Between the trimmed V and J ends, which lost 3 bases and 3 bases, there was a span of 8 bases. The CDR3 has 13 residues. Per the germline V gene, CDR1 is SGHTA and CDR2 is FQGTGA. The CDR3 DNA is TGTGCCAGCAGCTTTTCGGGGGACACTGAAGCTTTCTTT. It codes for CASSFSGDTEAFF.

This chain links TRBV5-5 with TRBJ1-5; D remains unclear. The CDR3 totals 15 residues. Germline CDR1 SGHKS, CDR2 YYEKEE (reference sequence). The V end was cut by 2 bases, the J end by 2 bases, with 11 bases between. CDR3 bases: TGTGCCAGCAGCTTCTCGGAGTTGGGCAATCAGCCCCAGCATTTT. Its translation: CASSFSELGNQPQHF.

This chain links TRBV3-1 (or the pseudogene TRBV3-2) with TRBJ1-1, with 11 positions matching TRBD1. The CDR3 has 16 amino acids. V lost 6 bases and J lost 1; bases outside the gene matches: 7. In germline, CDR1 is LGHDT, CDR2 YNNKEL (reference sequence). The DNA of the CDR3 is TGTGCCAGCAGTTTCCGGGACAGGGGGAGGAACACTGAAGCTTTCTTT. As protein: CASSFRDRGRNTEAFF.

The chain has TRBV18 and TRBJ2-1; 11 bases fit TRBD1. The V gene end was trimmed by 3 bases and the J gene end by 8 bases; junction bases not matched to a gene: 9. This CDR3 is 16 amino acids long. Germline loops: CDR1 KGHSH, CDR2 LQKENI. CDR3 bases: TGTGCCAGCTCACCTGGGCGGGACAGGGGGGTATATGAGCAGTTCTTC. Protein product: CASSPGRDRGVYEQFF. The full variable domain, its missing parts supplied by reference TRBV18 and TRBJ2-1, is NAGVMQNPRHLVRRRGQEARLRCSPMKGHSHVYWYRQLPEEGLKFMVYLQKENIIDESGMPKERFSAEFPKEGPSILRIQQVVRGDSAAYFCASSPGRDRGVYEQFFGPGTRLTVL.

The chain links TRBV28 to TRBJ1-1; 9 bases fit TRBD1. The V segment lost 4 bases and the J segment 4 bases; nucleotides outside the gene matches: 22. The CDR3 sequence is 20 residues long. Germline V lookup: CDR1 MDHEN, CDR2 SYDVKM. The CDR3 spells CASSSFHRGRGRDRPTEAFF. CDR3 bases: TGTGCCAGCAGTTCCTTCCACAGGGGGCGTGGACGGGATAGGCCCACTGAAGCTTTCTTT.

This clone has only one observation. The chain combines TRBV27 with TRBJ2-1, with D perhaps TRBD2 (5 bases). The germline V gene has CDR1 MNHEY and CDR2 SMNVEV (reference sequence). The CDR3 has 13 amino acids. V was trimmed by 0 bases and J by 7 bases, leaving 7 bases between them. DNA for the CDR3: TGTGCCAGCAGTTTATCGGGGAGTAATGAGCAGTTCTTC. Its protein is CASSLSGSNEQFF.

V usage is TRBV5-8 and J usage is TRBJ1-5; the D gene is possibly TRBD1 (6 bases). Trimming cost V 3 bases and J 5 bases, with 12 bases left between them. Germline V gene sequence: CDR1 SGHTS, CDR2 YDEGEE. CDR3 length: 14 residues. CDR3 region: CASSSLQGYQPQHF. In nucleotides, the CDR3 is TGTGCCAGCAGCTCCCTGCAGGGGTATCAGCCCCAGCATTTT.

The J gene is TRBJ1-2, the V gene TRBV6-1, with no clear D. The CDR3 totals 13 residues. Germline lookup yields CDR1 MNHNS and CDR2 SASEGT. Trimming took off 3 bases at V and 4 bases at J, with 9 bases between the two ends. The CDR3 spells CASSETLPYGYTF. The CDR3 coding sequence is TGTGCCAGCAGTGAGACTCTGCCCTATGGCTACACCTTC.

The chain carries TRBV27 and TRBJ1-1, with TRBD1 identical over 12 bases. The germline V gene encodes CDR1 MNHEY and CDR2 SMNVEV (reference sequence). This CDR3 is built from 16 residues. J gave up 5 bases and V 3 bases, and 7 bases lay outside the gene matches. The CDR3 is CASSFVPGQGATEAFF. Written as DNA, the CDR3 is TGTGCCAGCAGTTTCGTCCCGGGACAGGGGGCAACTGAAGCTTTCTTT.

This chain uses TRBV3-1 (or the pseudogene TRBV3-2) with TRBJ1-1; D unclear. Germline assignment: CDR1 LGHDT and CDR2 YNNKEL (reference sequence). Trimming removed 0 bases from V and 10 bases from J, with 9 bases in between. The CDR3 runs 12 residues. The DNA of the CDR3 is TGTGCCAGCAGCCAAGAACGGGCGGGAGCTTTCTTT. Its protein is CASSQERAGAFF.

The CDR3 DNA reads TGCGCCAGCAGCCAAACGGGACTTAGCTCCTACAATGAGCAGTTCTTC. Residues: CASSQTGLSSYNEQFF. The chain couples TRBV4-1 to TRBJ2-1, with D possibly being TRBD2 (6 bases). Germline CDR1 is MGHRA and CDR2 is YSYEKL. The length of the CDR3 is 16 residues. V was shortened by 2 bases and J by 0 bases, with 11 bases between the two germline ends.

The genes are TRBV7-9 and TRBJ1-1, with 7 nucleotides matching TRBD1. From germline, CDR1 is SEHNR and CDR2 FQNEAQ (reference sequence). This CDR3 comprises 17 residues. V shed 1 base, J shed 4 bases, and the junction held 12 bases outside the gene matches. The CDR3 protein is CASSLGGTASVSTEAFF. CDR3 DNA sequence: TGTGCCAGCAGCTTAGGGGGGACAGCCTCGGTTAGCACTGAAGCTTTCTTT.

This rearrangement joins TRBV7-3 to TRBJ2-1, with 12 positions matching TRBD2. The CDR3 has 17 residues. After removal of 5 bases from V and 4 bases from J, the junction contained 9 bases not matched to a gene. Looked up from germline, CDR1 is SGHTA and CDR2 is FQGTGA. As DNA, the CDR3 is TGTGCCAGCAGCCCCGAACTAGCGGGAGGACTGTACAATGAGCAGTTCTTC. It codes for CASSPELAGGLYNEQFF. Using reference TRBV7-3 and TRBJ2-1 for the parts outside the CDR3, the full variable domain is GAGVSQTPSNKVTEKGKYVELRCDPISGHTALYWYRQSLGQGPEFLIYFQGTGAADDSGLPNDRFFAVRPEGSVSTLKIQRTERGDSAVYLCASSPELAGGLYNEQFFGPGTRLTVL.

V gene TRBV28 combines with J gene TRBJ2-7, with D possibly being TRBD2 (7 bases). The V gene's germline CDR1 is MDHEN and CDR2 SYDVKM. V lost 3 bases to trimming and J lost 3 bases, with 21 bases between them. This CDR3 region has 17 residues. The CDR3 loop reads CASSFSPFGGALYEQYF. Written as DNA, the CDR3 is TGTGCCAGCAGTTTTTCCCCTTTTGGGGGGGCCCTCTACGAGCAGTACTTC.

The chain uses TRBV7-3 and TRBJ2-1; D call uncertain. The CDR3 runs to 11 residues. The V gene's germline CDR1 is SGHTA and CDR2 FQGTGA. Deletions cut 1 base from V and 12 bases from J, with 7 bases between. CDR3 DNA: TGTGCCAGCAGCTTAATGCGGAGGCAGTTCTTC. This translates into CASSLMRRQFF.

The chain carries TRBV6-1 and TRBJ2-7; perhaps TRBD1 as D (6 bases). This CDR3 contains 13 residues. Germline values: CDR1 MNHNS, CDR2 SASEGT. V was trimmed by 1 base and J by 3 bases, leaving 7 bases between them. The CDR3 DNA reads TGTGCCAGCAGTGAAGAAGGGGGCTACGAGCAGTACTTC. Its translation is CASSEEGGYEQYF.

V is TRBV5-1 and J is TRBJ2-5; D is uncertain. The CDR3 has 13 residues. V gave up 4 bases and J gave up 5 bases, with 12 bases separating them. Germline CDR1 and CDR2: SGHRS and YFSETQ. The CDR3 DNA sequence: TGCGCCAGCAGCGGTGCCCATCGGGAGACCCAGTACTTC. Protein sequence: CASSGAHRETQYF.

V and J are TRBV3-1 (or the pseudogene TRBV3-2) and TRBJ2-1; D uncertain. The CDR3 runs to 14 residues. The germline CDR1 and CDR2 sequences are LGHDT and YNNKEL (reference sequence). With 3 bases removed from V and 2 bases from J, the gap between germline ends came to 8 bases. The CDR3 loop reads CASSQNPAYNEQFF. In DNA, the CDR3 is TGTGCCAGCAGCCAGAATCCAGCCTACAATGAGCAGTTCTTC.

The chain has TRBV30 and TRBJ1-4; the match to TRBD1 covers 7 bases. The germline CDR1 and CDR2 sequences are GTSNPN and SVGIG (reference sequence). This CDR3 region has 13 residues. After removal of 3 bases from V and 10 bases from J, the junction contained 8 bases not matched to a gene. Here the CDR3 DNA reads TGTGCCTGGAGCCCGGACAGACAGGGAAAACTGTTTTTT. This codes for CAWSPDRQGKLFF.

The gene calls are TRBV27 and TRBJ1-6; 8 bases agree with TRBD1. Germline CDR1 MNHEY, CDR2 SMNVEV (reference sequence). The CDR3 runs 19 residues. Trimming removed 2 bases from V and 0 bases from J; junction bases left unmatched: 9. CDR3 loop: CASSLLGQAKSSYNSPLHF. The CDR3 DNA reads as TGTGCCAGCAGTTTACTGGGACAGGCAAAGAGCTCCTATAATTCACCCCTCCACTTT.

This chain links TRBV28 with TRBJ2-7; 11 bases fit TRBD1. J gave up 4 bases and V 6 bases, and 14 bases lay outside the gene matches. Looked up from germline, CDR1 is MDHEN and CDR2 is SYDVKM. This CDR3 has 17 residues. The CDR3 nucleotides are TGTGCCAGCAGGCGGCTAGGACAGGGGGCGTATCGATACGAGCAGTACTTC. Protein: CASRRLGQGAYRYEQYF.

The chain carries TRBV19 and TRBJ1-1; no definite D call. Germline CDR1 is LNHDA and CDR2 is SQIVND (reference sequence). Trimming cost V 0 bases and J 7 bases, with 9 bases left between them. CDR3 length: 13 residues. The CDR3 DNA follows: TGTGCCAGTAGTATAGATCTCGCGTTTGAAGCTTTCTTT. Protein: CASSIDLAFEAFF.

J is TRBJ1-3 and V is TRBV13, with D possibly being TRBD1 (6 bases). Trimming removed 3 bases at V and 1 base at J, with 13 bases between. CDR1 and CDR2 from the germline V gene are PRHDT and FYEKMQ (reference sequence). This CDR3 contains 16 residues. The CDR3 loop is CASSFRGELSGNTIYF. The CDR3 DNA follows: TGTGCCAGCAGCTTCAGGGGCGAGCTATCTGGAAACACCATATATTTT.

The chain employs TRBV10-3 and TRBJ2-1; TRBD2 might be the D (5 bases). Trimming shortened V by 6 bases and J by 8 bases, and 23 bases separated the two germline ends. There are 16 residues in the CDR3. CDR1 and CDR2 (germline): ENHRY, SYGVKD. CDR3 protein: CAISPDTSSSRDEQFF. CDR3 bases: TGTGCCATCAGCCCTGATACTAGTTCGTCGCGGGATGAGCAGTTCTTC.

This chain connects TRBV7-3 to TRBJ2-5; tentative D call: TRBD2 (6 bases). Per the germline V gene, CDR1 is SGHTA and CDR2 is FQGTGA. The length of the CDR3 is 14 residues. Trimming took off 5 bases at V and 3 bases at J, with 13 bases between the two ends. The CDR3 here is CASSLHAGKETQYF. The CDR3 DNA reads TGTGCCAGCAGCCTACACGCGGGAAAAGAGACCCAGTACTTC.